Below are 15 T cell receptor beta chains sequenced from a single sample in a study of cytomegalovirus exposure and HLA in healthy donors. TCRdb's copy holds only in-frame clones and misses some; the assay was immunoSEQ multiplex PCR. The sample shows 70,000 to 80,000 clones, around 94% of them seen only once. The sample was PBMCs. The origin of the receptors is a woman between 18 and 29 years old in good health and CMV-seropositive.

The chain links TRBV7-2 to TRBJ1-2; perhaps TRBD1 as D (5 bases). Deletions cut 5 bases from V and 8 bases from J, with 24 bases between. The CDR3 sequence is 16 residues long. The germline CDR1 and CDR2 sequences are SGHTA and FQGNSA. CDR3 sequence reads: CASSGAARGKTLGYTF. CDR3 nucleotide sequence: TGTGCCAGCAGCGGGGCAGCCCGCGGGAAGACATTGGGCTACACCTTC.

This clone has a single count. The rearrangement joins TRBV6-5 to TRBJ2-7, with TRBD1 identical over 9 bases. This CDR3 contains 15 residues. Germline V gene sequence: CDR1 MNHEY, CDR2 SVGAGI. Trimming at V came to 6 bases and at J to 2 bases, leaving 8 bases not matched to a gene. As DNA, the CDR3 is TGTGCCAGCAGAGCGGACAGGGGAAGTCCCTACGAGCAGTACTTC. It codes for CASRADRGSPYEQYF.

This clone has a single count. The genes are TRBV7-9 and TRBJ2-7; 9 bases line up with TRBD2. Germline CDR1 and CDR2: SEHNR and FQNEAQ (reference sequence). This CDR3 has 15 residues. Trimming cost V 6 bases and J 5 bases; bases outside gene matches: 11. In DNA, the CDR3 is TGTGCCAGCAGTAGAACCGGGACTAGCTCGAACGAGCAGTACTTC. Its protein product is CASSRTGTSSNEQYF.

This clone was seen just once. The chain has TRBV27 and TRBJ2-3; TRBD1 matches 10 bases. Germline CDR1 MNHEY, CDR2 SMNVEV (reference sequence). Trimming cost V 4 bases and J 6 bases; bases outside gene matches: 13. The CDR3 has 17 amino acids. This CDR3 reads CASSSRTGTGERDTQYF. CDR3 nucleotides: TGTGCCAGCAGTTCACGGACCGGGACAGGGGAGAGGGATACGCAGTATTTT.

The chain links TRBV19 to TRBJ1-5; D ambiguous. The CDR3 has 17 residues. Germline CDR1 and CDR2: LNHDA and SQIVND (reference sequence). V lost 1 base and J 3 bases, leaving 16 bases between the germline ends. The CDR3 DNA sequence: TGTGCCAGTAGTATAGGGCGTGCCCGGGTCCACAATCAGCCCCAGCATTTT. As protein: CASSIGRARVHNQPQHF. Complete variable domain (other parts from reference TRBV19 and TRBJ1-5): DGGITQSPKYLFRKEGQNVTLSCEQNLNHDAMYWYRQDPGQGLRLIYYSQIVNDFQKGDIAEGYSVSREKKESFPLTVTSAQKNPTAFYLCASSIGRARVHNQPQHFGDGTRLSIL.

V gene TRBV7-2 combines with J gene TRBJ1-1, with D possibly being TRBD1 (5 bases). Trimming took 5 bases from V and 6 from J, leaving 13 bases between them. The CDR3 is made up of 13 amino acids. Germline V gene sequence: CDR1 SGHTA, CDR2 FQGNSA. In DNA, the CDR3 is TGTGCCAGCAGCCTAAGGGCGGGGGCTGAAGCTTTCTTT. It yields the protein CASSLRAGAEAFF.

This clone was seen only once. The chain couples TRBV19 to TRBJ2-6; D possibly corresponds to TRBD2 (6 bases). Trimming cost V 6 bases and J 4 bases, with 10 bases left between them. Germline CDR1 and CDR2: LNHDA and SQIVND (reference sequence). The CDR3 contains 14 residues. CDR3 in DNA: TGTGCCAGTAGCGGGGGATCCGGGGCCAACGTCCTGACTTTC. Protein product: CASSGGSGANVLTF.

The V gene is TRBV18, the J gene TRBJ2-5, with TRBD1 matching 8 bases. V was clipped by 6 bases and J by 4 bases; unmatched bases: 10. The CDR3 runs 15 residues. Germline CDR1 KGHSH, CDR2 LQKENI. In DNA form, the CDR3 reads TGTGCCAGCTCCCGTGGACAGGGCGGGACAGAGACCCAGTACTTC. Translation: CASSRGQGGTETQYF.

The CDR3 protein is CASSFFSATNEKLFF. Here the CDR3 DNA reads TGTGCCAGCAGCTTCTTCTCTGCAACTAATGAAAAACTGTTTTTT. This chain connects TRBV7-8 to TRBJ1-4; no definite D call. Looked up from germline, CDR1 is SGHVS and CDR2 is FQNEAQ. With 3 bases removed from V and 0 bases from J, the gap between germline ends came to 8 bases. This CDR3 is 15 amino acids long.

The chain joins TRBV12-5 to TRBJ1-6; the D is unclear. Trimming cost V 3 bases and J 6 bases, with 9 bases left between them. Germline V lookup: CDR1 LGHNT, CDR2 FRNRAP. The CDR3 has 14 residues. The DNA for the CDR3 is TGTGCTAGTGGTTTTGACACATTTAATTCACCCCTCCACTTT. This codes for CASGFDTFNSPLHF.

The genes are TRBV7-3 and TRBJ2-1; 12 bases map to TRBD2. The CDR3 is made up of 17 amino acids. J lost 7 bases, V lost 5 bases, and 12 bases had no gene match. CDR1 is SGHTA and CDR2 is FQGTGA in the germline V gene. In DNA, the CDR3 is TGTGCCAGCAGCCCAGCATCGGGGCTAGCGGGAGGGAATGAGCAGTTCTTC. This gives the protein CASSPASGLAGGNEQFF. The full variable domain, completed using reference TRBV7-3 and TRBJ2-1, is GAGVSQTPSNKVTEKGKYVELRCDPISGHTALYWYRQSLGQGPEFLIYFQGTGAADDSGLPNDRFFAVRPEGSVSTLKIQRTERGDSAVYLCASSPASGLAGGNEQFFGPGTRLTVL.

The rearrangement links TRBV28 to TRBJ2-1; no clear D gene. CDR3 size: 15 residues. The germline V gene encodes CDR1 MDHEN and CDR2 SYDVKM. The V gene lost 6 bases and the J gene lost 2 bases, with 14 bases spanning the gap. CDR3 sequence reads: CASSVPVEPYNEQFF. The CDR3 nucleotides are TGTGCCAGCAGCGTCCCCGTGGAGCCCTACAATGAGCAGTTCTTC.

The J gene is TRBJ1-2, the V gene TRBV5-1, with TRBD1 identical over 8 bases. The junction had 11 bases not matched to a gene; V was cut back by 2 bases and J by 8 bases. The CDR3 covers 15 residues. Germline CDR1 is SGHRS and CDR2 is YFSETQ. The CDR3 nucleotides are TGCGCCAGCAGCTTCGATTACAGGGGGAGTTTAGGCTACACCTTC. It translates to CASSFDYRGSLGYTF.

A remark on this clone: Germline is not matched at one junction end, which may reflect a read error. The chain joins TRBV7-7 to TRBJ2-5, with TRBD1 as a possible D gene (7 bases). The CDR3 loop spans 14 amino acids. The germline V gene encodes CDR1 SSHAT and CDR2 FNYEAQ (reference sequence). CDR3 loop: CASSTTPGGETQYF. CDR3 in DNA: TGTGCTAGCAGCACTACCCCAGGGGGGGAGACCCAGTACTTC.

J is TRBJ2-3 and V is TRBV30, with D perhaps matching TRBD1 (6 bases). The V gene's germline CDR1 is GTSNPN and CDR2 SVGIG (reference sequence). The CDR3 runs to 12 residues. Trimming took off 5 bases at V and 4 bases at J, with 10 bases between the two ends. The CDR3 is CAWGRGPDTQYF. CDR3 sequence (DNA): TGTGCCTGGGGCAGGGGTCCAGATACGCAGTATTTT.